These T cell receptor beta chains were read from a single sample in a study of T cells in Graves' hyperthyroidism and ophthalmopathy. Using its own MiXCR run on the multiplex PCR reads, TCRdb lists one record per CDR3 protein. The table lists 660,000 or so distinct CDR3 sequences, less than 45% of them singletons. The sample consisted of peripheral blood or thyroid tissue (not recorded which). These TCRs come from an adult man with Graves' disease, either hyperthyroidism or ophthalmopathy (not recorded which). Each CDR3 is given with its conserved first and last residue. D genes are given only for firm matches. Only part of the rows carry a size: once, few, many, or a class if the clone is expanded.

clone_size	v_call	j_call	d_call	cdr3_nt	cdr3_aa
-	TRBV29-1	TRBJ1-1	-	TGCAACGCCGCTCGGGGGGTCGGAACTGAAGCTTTCTTT	CNAARGVGTEAFF
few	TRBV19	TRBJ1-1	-	TGTGCCAGTAGTATAGATCGATGGCCTGAAGCTTTCTTT	CASSIDRWPEAFF
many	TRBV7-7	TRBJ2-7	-	TGTGCTAGCAGCTTAGCGTGGGAGTACGAGCAGTACTTC	CASSLAWEYEQYF
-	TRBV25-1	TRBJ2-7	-	TGTGCCAGCAGCCAAGAATGGAGGGTTGGAGAGCAGTACTTC	CASSQEWRVGEQYF
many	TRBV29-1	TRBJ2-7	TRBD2	TGCAGCGTTGCGGTTCGGGGGACTAGCGGGACGCGCTCCTACGAGCAGTACTTC	CSVAVRGTSGTRSYEQYF
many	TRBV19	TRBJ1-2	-	TGTGCCAGTAAGGCGGCGGACTATGGCTACACCTTC	CASKAADYGYTF
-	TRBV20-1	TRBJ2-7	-	TGCAGTGCTAGAGCGAATGGCATCTCCTACGAGCAGTACTTC	CSARANGISYEQYF
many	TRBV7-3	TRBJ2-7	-	TGTGCCAGCAGCCACGGGACGCCGGGCTACGAGCAGTACTTC	CASSHGTPGYEQYF
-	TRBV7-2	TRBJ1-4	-	TGTGCCAGCAGCTACGGGGGGGCGCAGGGATTTGAAAAACTGTTTTTT	CASSYGGAQGFEKLFF
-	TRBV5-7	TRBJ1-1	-	TGTGCCAGCAGCCCGGCAGGGGCAGGTGGCACTGAAGCTTTCTTT	CASSPAGAGGTEAFF
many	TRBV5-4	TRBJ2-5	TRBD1	TGTGCCAGCAGCGGGAGGACAGGGGAAGAGACCCAGTACTTC	CASSGRTGEETQYF
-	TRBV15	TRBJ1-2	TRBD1	TGTGCCACCAGCAGTGGGACAGGGTGGGACGTCTATGGCTACACCTTC	CATSSGTGWDVYGYTF
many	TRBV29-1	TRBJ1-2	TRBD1	TGCAGCGGGGGACAGGGGCTCCACTATGGCTACACCTTC	CSGGQGLHYGYTF
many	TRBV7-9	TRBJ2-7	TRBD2	TGTGCCAGCAGCTTAAGCGGGAATTCCTACGAGCAGTACTTC	CASSLSGNSYEQYF
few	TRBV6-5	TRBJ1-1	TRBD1	TGTGCCAGCAGTTACGGACAGGACACTGAAGCTTTCTTT	CASSYGQDTEAFF
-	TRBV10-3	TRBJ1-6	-	TGTGCCATCAGTGACACCGGGCCCAATTCACCCCTCCACTTT	CAISDTGPNSPLHF
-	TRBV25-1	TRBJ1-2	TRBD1	TGTGCCAGCAGTGCCCTCAGGGGGGGGTTCTATGGCTACACCTTC	CASSALRGGFYGYTF
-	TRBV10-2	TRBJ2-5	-	TGCGCCAGCAGTGAGTCGCTCTCTGCGGGGTATTATGAAGAGACCCAGTACTTC	CASSESLSAGYYEETQYF
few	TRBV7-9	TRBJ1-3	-	TGTGCCAGCAGCTTAGGATTTGATGGAAACACCATATATTTT	CASSLGFDGNTIYF
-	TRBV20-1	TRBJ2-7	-	TGCAGTGCTAGCCAGGGATTCTACGAGCAGTACTTC	CSASQGFYEQYF
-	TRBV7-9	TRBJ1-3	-	TGTGCCAGCAGCTTAGCGGGGGGCGTGCAGGGGCTCTCTGGAAACACCATATATTTT	CASSLAGGVQGLSGNTIYF
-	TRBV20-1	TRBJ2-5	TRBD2	TGCAGTGCTAGCGGTGGGGGGGACCAAGAGACCCAGTACTTC	CSASGGGDQETQYF
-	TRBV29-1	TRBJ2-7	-	TGCAGCGTTGGGGAGGTGTACTTC	CSVGEVYF
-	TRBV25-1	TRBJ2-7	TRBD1	TGTGCCAGCAGTGCTAGACCTGTTGGGACAGGGGATGCCTACGAGCAGTACTTC	CASSARPVGTGDAYEQYF
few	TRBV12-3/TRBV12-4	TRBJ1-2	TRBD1	TGTGCCAGCAGTGGCCCGGGACAGGGCAACTATGGCTACACCTTC	CASSGPGQGNYGYTF
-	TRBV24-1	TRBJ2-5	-	TGTGCCACCAGTGACGGGACGACAGGAGGGGAGACCCAGTACTTC	CATSDGTTGGETQYF
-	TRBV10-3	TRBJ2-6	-	TGTGCCATCAGTGGCGGGGTAGCTGGGGCCAACGTCCTGACTTTC	CAISGGVAGANVLTF
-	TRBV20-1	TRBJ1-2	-	TGCAGTGTGGGCGGGGGGAATAACTATGGCTACACCTTC	CSVGGGNNYGYTF